Sequencing of this T cell receptor beta chain was carried out in a study of T cells in Graves' hyperthyroidism and ophthalmopathy. This clonotype was detected only a few times. Its antigen is still unknown. There were TCR beta CDR3 regions amplified from RNA transcripts. HTBI primers drove first-round RT-PCR of the TCR CDR3. TCRdb redid the calling of the multiplex PCR reads with MiXCR, one entry per CDR3 protein. Among approximately 640,000 distinct CDR3 sequences listed, nearly 45% were seen once. Pregnant or lactating patients were excluded, as were those with uncontrolled infection or other autoimmune disease. Thyroid ultrasound and orbital computed tomography, with clinical symptoms and serum thyroxine and TRAb, informed diagnoses. Whole-study findings and limits: Clonotypes that were expanded in thyroid above 0.001 mostly appeared in blood too. Model output signaled ophthalmopathy a median roughly 6.1 months ahead of onset.

V lost 7 bases to trimming and J lost 0 bases, with 13 bases between them. This CDR3 comprises 15 residues. Germline loops: CDR1 LNHDA, CDR2 SQIVND (reference sequence). The source of this sequence is an adult man with Graves' disease, either hyperthyroidism or ophthalmopathy (not recorded which). The specimen was peripheral blood or thyroid tissue (not recorded which). V gene TRBV19 combines with J gene TRBJ1-5; the D is unclear. CDR3 sequence reads: CASTTDHHSNQPQHF. The CDR3 bases are TGTGCCAGTACTACCGACCACCATAGCAATCAGCCCCAGCATTTT. Full variable domain (missing parts from reference TRBV19 and TRBJ1-5): DGGITQSPKYLFRKEGQNVTLSCEQNLNHDAMYWYRQDPGQGLRLIYYSQIVNDFQKGDIAEGYSVSREKKESFPLTVTSAQKNPTAFYLCASTTDHHSNQPQHFGDGTRLSIL.